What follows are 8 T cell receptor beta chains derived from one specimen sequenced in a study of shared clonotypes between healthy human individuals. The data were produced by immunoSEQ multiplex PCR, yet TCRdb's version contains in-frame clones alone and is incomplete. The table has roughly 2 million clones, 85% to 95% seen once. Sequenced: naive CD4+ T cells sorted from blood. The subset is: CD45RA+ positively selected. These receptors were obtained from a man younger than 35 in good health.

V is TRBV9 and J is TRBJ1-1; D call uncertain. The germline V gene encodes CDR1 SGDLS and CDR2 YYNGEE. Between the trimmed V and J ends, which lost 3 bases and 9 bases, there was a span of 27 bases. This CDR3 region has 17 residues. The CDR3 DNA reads TGTGCCAGCAGCGCAAGGAGTCCAAAACCACTGTGGGCCCAAGCTTTCTTT. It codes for CASSARSPKPLWAQAFF.

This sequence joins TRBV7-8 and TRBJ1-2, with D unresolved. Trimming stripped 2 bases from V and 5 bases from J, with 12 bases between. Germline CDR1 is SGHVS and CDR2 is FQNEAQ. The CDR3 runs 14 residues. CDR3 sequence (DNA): TGTGCCAGCAGCTTAACTGTCACCTCATATGGCTACACCTTC. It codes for CASSLTVTSYGYTF.

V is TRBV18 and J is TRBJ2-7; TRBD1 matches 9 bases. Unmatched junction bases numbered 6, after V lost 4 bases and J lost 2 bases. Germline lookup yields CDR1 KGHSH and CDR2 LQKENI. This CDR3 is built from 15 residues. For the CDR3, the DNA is TGTGCCAGCTCACGAGGCGGGACAGGGCCCTACGAGCAGTACTTC. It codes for CASSRGGTGPYEQYF.

Written as DNA, the CDR3 is TGTGCCAGCAGTTACACAAGTCTCTCCGGATATCTCCACTTT. Translated, it gives CASSYTSLSGYLHF. V and J are TRBV6-6 and TRBJ1-6; D gene ambiguous. V lost 2 bases and J lost 16, with 18 bases in between. CDR3 length: 14 residues. Germline V gene lookup returns CDR1 MNHNY and CDR2 SVGAGI (reference sequence).

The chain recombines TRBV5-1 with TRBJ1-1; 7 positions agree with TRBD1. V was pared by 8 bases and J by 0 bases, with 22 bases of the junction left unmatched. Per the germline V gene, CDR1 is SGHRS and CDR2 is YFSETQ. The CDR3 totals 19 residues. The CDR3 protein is CASKSRAWDSTLMNTEAFF. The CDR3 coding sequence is TGCGCCAGTAAGAGTCGGGCTTGGGACAGCACTCTCATGAACACTGAAGCTTTCTTT.

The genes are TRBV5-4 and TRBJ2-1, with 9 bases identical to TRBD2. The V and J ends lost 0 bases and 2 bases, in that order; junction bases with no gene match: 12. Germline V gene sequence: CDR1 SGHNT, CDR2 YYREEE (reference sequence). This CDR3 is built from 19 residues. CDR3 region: CASSLAFLAGLPPYNEQFF. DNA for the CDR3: TGTGCCAGCAGCTTGGCCTTCCTAGCGGGGTTACCTCCCTACAATGAGCAGTTCTTC.

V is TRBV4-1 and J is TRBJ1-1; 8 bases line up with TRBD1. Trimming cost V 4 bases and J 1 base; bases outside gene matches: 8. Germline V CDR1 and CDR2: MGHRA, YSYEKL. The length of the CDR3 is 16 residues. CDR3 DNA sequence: TGCGCCAGCAGCCGTCCCGTAGGACAGGGGAACACTGAAGCTTTCTTT. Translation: CASSRPVGQGNTEAFF.

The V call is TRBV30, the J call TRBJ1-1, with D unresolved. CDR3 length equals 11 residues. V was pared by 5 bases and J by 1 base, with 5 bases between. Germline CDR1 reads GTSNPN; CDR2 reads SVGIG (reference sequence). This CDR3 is CAWAQNTEAFF. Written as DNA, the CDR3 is TGTGCCTGGGCGCAGAACACTGAAGCTTTCTTT.